Below are 8 T cell receptor beta chains sequenced from a single sample in a study of preoperative IRX-2 immunotherapy in early breast cancer (dated by TCRdb to between 2018 and 2020). This specimen's treatment or condition label, per the study, means: preoperative locoregional IRX-2 cytokine immunotherapy. The method behind the library was the immunoSEQ multiplex PCR assay. This is the immuneACCESS table as TCRdb keeps it, with only in-frame sequences that have V and J called. A part of the clones is gone; compared with another copy, unresolved V genes explain less than half, and the rest is unexplained. The sample table records about 23,000 clones; approximately 96% of these occur just once. Roughly 17% of the sample lies in the top ten. The sample here was tumor tissue, taken after IRX-2 immunotherapy. The receptors stem from a human donor with breast cancer.

CDR3 nucleotides: TGTGCCAGCAGTGAAAAGTTCTTC. It yields the protein CASSEKFF. The chain carries TRBV2 and TRBJ2-1; D ambiguous. Germline values: CDR1 SNHLY, CDR2 FYNNEI. The CDR3 totals 8 residues. V lost 2 bases and J lost 14, with 1 base in between.

The rearrangement links TRBV19 to TRBJ2-7; D is possibly TRBD2 (5 bases). V shed 4 bases and J shed 3 bases, with 10 bases lying between them. This CDR3 is 13 amino acids long. CDR1 is LNHDA and CDR2 is SQIVND in the germline V gene (reference sequence). The CDR3 here is CASSKGRDYEQYF. The CDR3 DNA is TGTGCCAGTAGTAAGGGCCGGGACTACGAGCAGTACTTC.

V is TRBV30 and J is TRBJ2-7; D might be TRBD1 or TRBD2, each matching 6 bases. Germline CDR1 is GTSNPN and CDR2 is SVGIG (reference sequence). Trimming took off 4 bases at V and 6 bases at J, with 19 bases between the two ends. The CDR3 spans 14 residues. The CDR3 protein is CAWKQGSGFAEQYF. The CDR3 nucleotides are TGTGCCTGGAAACAGGGTAGCGGATTCGCCGAGCAGTACTTC.

This chain joins TRBV6-1 and TRBJ1-1; D is uncertain. Looked up from germline, CDR1 is MNHNS and CDR2 is SASEGT. The CDR3 length is 11 residues. The germline V and J ends were trimmed by 10 bases and 1 base, with 7 bases remaining between them. CDR3 coding DNA: TGTGCCACCGGACGGAACACTGAAGCTTTCTTT. It translates to CATGRNTEAFF.

This clone was counted only a few times. A junction boundary mismatches the germline segment, possibly from a read error. The V gene is TRBV28, the J gene TRBJ2-7; no reliable D call. Germline CDR1 reads MDHEN; CDR2 reads SYDVKM. This CDR3 region has 12 residues. CDR3 in DNA: TGTGCCAGCAGTTCCATCTCATACGGGCAGTACTTC. Protein: CASSSISYGQYF.

This chain connects TRBV27 to TRBJ2-1; no clear D. Germline assignment: CDR1 MNHEY and CDR2 SMNVEV (reference sequence). Deletions cut 2 bases from V and 3 bases from J, with 14 bases between. CDR3 length: 16 residues. For the CDR3, the DNA is TGTGCCAGCAGTTTAGACGGGTGGGCTAACTACAATGAGCAGTTCTTC. Its protein product is CASSLDGWANYNEQFF.

The chain recombines TRBV27 with TRBJ1-6; TRBD1 matches at 9 bases. This CDR3 has 14 amino acids. V shed 7 bases and J 7 bases; nucleotides not matched to a gene: 5. Germline V gene sequence: CDR1 MNHEY, CDR2 SMNVEV (reference sequence). DNA for the CDR3: TGTGCCAGCAAGTTCGGACAGGGGAATTCACCCCTCCACTTT. This encodes CASKFGQGNSPLHF.

This chain links TRBV11-1 with TRBJ1-2, with 10 bases matching TRBD1. Germline-derived CDR1 and CDR2 are SGHAT and FQDESV (reference sequence). This CDR3 is 15 amino acids long. V lost 5 bases, J lost 2 bases, and 5 bases stayed unmatched. CDR3 residues: CASSRDRGQNYGYTF. The DNA of the CDR3 is TGTGCCAGCAGCCGAGACAGGGGGCAGAACTATGGCTACACCTTC.